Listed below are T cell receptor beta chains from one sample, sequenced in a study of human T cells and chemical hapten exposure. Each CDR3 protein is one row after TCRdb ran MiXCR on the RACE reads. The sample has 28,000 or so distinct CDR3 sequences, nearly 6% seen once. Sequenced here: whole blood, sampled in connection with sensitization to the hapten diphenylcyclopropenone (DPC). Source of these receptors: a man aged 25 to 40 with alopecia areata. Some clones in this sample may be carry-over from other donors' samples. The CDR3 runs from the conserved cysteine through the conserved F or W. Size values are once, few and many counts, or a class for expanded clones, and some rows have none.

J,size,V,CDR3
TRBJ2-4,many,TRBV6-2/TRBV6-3,CASRPHMEAKNIQYF
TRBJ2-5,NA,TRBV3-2,CASSITVMGGGTQYF
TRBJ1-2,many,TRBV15,CATSRDLFPLTDNYGYTF
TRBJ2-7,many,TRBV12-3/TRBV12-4,CASSPALYGEGYEQYF
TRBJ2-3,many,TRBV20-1,CSASLDSDTQYF
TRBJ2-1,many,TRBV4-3,CASSLRDRGLDEQFF
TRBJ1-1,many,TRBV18,CASSPPPGEAFF
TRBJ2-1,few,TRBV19,CASSIFLAGDEQFF
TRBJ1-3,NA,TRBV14,CASSQGTGYGNTIYF
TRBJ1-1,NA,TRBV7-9,CASSPFAEAFF
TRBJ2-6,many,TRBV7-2,CASSRVEGLLEGANVLTF
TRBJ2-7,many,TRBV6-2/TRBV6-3,CASSYPYSGTSGPPNF
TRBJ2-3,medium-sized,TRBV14,CASSPLSTDTQYF
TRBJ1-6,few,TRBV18,CASSDGTGVYSPLHF
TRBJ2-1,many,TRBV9,CASSSTSNSYNEQFF
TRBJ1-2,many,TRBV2,CASSRDRSNYGYTF
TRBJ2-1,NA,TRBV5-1,CASSLARDYNEQFF